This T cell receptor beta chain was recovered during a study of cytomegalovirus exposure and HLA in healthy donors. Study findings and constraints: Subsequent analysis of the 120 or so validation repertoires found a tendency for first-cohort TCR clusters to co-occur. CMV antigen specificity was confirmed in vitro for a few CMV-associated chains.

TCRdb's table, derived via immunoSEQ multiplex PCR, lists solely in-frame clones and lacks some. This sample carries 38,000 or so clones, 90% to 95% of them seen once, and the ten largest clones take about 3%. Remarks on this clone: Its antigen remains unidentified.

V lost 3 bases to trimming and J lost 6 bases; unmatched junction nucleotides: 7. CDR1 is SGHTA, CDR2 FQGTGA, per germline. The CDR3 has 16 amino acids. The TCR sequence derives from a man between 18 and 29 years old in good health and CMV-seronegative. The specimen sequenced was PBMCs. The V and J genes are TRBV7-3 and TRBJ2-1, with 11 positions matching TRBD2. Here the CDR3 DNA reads TGTGCCAGCAGCTTGTCCGGGACTAGCGGTACCAATGAGCAGTTCTTC. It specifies CASSLSGTSGTNEQFF.